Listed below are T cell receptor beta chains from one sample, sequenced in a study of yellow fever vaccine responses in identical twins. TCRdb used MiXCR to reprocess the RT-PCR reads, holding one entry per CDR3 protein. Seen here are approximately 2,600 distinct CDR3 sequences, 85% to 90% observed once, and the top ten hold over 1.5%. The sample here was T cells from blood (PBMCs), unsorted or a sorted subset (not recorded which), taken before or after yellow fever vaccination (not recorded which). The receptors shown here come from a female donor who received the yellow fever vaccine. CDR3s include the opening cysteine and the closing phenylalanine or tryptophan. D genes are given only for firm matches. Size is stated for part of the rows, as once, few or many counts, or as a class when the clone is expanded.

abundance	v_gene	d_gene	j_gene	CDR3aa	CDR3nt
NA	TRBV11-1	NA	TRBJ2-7	CASSVVSGLASEQYF	TGTGCCAGCAGCGTGGTTAGCGGCCTGGCGAGCGAGCAGTACTTC
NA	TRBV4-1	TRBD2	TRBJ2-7	CASSQVPSGVLYEQYF	TGCGCCAGCAGCCAAGTCCCTAGCGGGGTCCTCTACGAGCAGTACTTC
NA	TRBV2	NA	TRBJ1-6	CASSGTYNSPLHF	TGTGCCAGCAGTGGGACCTATAATTCACCCCTCCACTTT
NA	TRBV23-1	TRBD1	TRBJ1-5	CASSYTGGVNQPQHF	TGCGCCAGCAGTTACACAGGGGGCGTTAATCAGCCCCAGCATTTT
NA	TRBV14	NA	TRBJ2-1	CASSLRGNEQFF	TGTGCCAGCAGCCTCAGGGGCAATGAGCAGTTCTTC
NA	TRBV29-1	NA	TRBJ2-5	CSVAQETQYF	TGCAGCGTTGCGCAAGAGACCCAGTACTTC
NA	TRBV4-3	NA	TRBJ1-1	CASSQVGPGNTEAFF	TGCGCCAGCAGCCAAGTGGGGCCAGGGAACACTGAAGCTTTCTTT
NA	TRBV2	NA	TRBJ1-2	CASSGTASYGYTF	TGTGCCAGCAGTGGGACAGCAAGTTATGGCTACACCTTC
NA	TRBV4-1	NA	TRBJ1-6	CASSQDWQGNNSPLHF	TGCGCCAGCAGCCAAGATTGGCAGGGCAATAATTCACCCCTCCACTTT
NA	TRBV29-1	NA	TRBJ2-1	CSVESRDIPEQFF	TGCAGCGTTGAAAGCCGGGACATCCCTGAGCAGTTCTTC
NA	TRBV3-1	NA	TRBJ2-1	CASSQSRWSDNEQFF	TGTGCCAGCAGCCAAAGCCGCTGGTCGGACAATGAGCAGTTCTTC
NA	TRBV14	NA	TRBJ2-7	CASSLLGGGSGREQYF	TGTGCCAGCAGCCTTTTAGGAGGAGGGTCGGGCCGCGAGCAGTACTTC
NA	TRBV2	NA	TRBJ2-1	CASSEDQSSYNEQFF	TGTGCCAGCAGTGAAGACCAGAGCTCCTACAATGAGCAGTTCTTC
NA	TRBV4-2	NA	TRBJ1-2	CASSPPGKHYGYTF	TGTGCCAGCAGCCCGCCGGGGAAGCACTATGGCTACACCTTC
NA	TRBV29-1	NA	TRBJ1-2	CSVERDGYTF	TGCAGCGTTGAACGGGATGGCTACACCTTC
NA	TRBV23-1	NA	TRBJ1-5	CASRVDPQGQPQHF	TGCGCCAGCAGAGTAGACCCCCAAGGGCAGCCCCAGCATTTT
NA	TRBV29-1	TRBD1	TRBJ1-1	CSAGQGNTEAFF	TGCAGCGCCGGACAGGGGAACACTGAAGCTTTCTTT
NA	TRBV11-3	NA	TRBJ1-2	CASSSRRGYGYTF	TGTGCCAGCAGCTCTAGACGCGGCTATGGCTACACCTTC
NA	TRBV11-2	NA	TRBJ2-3	CASSLEPSVDTQYF	TGTGCCAGCAGCTTAGAGCCTAGCGTAGATACGCAGTATTTT
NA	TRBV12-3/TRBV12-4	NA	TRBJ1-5	CASRLEGKSQPQHF	TGTGCCAGCAGATTAGAGGGGAAATCTCAGCCCCAGCATTTT
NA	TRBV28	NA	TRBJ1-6	CASSGSGAHSPLHF	TGTGCCAGCAGTGGATCCGGGGCCCATTCACCCCTCCACTTT
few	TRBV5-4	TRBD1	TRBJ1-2	CASSLVGTGGYGYTF	TGTGCCAGCAGCTTGGTCGGGACAGGTGGTTATGGCTACACCTTC
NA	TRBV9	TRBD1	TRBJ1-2	CASSDPGQGGTMGGYTF	TGTGCCAGCAGCGACCCGGGACAGGGGGGCACTATGGGTGGCTACACCTTC
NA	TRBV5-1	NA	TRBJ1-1	CASSLGMNTEAFF	TGCGCCAGCAGCTTGGGAATGAACACTGAAGCTTTCTTT
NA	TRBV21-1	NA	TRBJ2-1	CASSKAHWTSGRLAYNEQFF	TGTGCCAGCAGCAAAGCGCACTGGACTAGCGGGAGGTTAGCCTACAATGAGCAGTTCTTC
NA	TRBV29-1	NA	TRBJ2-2	CSVDRGNTGELFF	TGCAGCGTTGATAGGGGGAACACCGGGGAGCTGTTTTTT
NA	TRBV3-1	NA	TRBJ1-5	CASSRQGNQPQHF	TGTGCCAGCAGCCGACAAGGAAATCAGCCCCAGCATTTT
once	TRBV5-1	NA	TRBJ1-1	CASSKDRNTEAFF	TGCGCCAGCAGCAAGGACAGGAACACTGAAGCTTTCTTT
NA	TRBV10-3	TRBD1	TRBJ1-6	CAISRTGGGSPLHF	TGTGCCATCAGCCGGACAGGGGGAGGATCACCCCTCCACTTT
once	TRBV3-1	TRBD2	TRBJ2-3	CASSQWEGNTDTQYF	TGTGCCAGCAGCCAATGGGAGGGGAACACAGATACGCAGTATTTT
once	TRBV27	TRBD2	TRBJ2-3	CASSPTSGSKDTQYF	TGTGCCAGCAGCCCGACTAGCGGGAGTAAAGATACGCAGTATTTT
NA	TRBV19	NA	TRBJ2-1	CASTPDDLVRQFF	TGTGCCAGTACCCCGGACGACCTGGTACGGCAGTTCTTC
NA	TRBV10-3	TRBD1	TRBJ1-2	CAISDGTGGYGYTF	TGTGCCATCAGTGACGGGACAGGGGGCTATGGCTACACCTTC
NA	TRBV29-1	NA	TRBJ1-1	CSVAPGTEAFF	TGCAGCGTTGCCCCAGGAACTGAAGCTTTCTTT
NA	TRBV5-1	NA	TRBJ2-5	CASSGGTFQETQYF	TGCGCCAGCAGCGGTGGGACATTCCAAGAGACCCAGTACTTC
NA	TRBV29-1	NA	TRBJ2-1	CSVDIGLQNEQFF	TGCAGCGTTGATATAGGCTTACAGAATGAGCAGTTCTTC
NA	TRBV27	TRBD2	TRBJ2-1	CASSSTTSGSSYNEQFF	TGTGCCAGCAGTTCGACGACTAGCGGGAGTTCCTACAATGAGCAGTTCTTC
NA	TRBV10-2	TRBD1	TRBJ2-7	CASSESPFWQGDYEQYF	TGCGCCAGCAGTGAGTCTCCTTTCTGGCAGGGGGACTACGAGCAGTACTTC
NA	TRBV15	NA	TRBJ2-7	CATSGRTGENPYEQYF	TGTGCCACCAGCGGACGAACGGGGGAGAACCCCTACGAGCAGTACTTC
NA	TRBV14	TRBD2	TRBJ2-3	CASSQPRGLVGNTQYF	TGTGCCAGCAGCCAACCCCGGGGACTAGTGGGCAATACGCAGTATTTT
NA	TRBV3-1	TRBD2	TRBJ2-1	CASSRSGSSYNEQFF	TGTGCCAGCAGCCGTAGCGGGAGCTCCTACAATGAGCAGTTCTTC
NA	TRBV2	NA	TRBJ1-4	CASSEVPGKEKLFF	TGTGCCAGCAGTGAAGTCCCGGGAAAGGAAAAACTGTTTTTT
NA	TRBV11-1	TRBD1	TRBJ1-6	CASSPPGQLNSPLHF	TGTGCCAGCAGCCCGCCGGGACAGCTAAATTCACCCCTCCACTTT
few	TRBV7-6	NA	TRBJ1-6	CASSRAGGGSPLHF	TGTGCCAGCAGCCGAGCCGGCGGTGGATCACCCCTCCACTTT
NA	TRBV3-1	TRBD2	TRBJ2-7	CASSQAGGSGEQYF	TGTGCCAGCAGCCAAGCCGGCGGGAGCGGCGAGCAGTACTTC